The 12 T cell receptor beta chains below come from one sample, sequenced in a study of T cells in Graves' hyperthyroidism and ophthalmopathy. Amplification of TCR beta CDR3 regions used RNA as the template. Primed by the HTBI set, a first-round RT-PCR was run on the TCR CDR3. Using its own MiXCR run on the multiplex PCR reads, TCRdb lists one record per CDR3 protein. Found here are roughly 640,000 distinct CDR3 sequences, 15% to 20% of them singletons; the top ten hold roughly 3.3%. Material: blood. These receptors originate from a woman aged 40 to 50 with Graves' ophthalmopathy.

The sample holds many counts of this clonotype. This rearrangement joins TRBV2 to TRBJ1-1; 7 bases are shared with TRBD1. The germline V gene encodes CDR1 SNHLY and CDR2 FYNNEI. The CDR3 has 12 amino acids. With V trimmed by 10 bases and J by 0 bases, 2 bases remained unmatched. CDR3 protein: CATGTVNTEAFF. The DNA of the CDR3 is TGTGCCACGGGGACAGTGAACACTGAAGCTTTCTTT. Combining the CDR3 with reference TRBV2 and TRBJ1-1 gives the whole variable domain EPEVTQTPSHQVTQMGQEVILRCVPISNHLYFYWYRQILGQKVEFLVSFYNNEISEKSEIFDDQFSVERPDGSNFTLKIRSTKLEDSAMYFCATGTVNTEAFFGQGTRLTVV.

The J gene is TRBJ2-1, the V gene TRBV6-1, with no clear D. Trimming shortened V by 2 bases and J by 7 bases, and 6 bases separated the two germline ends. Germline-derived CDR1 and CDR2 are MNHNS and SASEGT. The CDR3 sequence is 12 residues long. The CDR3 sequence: CASSETMNEQFF. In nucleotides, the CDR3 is TGTGCCAGCAGTGAAACGATGAATGAGCAGTTCTTC.

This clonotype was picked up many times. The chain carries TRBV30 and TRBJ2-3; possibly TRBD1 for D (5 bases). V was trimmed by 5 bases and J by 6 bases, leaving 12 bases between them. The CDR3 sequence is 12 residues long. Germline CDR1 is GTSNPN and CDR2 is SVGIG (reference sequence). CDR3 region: CAWGAQMDTQYF. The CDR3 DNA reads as TGTGCCTGGGGGGCCCAGATGGATACGCAGTATTTT.

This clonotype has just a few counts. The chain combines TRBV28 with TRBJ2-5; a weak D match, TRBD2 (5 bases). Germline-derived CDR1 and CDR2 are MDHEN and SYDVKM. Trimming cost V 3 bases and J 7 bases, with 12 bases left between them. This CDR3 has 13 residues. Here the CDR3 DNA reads TGTGCCAGCAGTTTTGGAGGCCCGGGGACCCAGTACTTC. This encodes CASSFGGPGTQYF. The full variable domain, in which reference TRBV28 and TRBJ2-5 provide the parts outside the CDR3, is DVKVTQSSRYLVKRTGEKVFLECVQDMDHENMFWYRQDPGLGLRLIYFSYDVKMKEKGDIPEGYSVSREKKERFSLILESASTNQTSMYLCASSFGGPGTQYFGPGTRLLVL.

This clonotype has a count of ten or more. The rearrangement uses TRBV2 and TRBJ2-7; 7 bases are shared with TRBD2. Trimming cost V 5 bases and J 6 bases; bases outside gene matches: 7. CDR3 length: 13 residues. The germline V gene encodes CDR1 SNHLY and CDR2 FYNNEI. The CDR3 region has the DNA TGTGCCAGCAGTTCAGGACTAGTAGGCGAGCAGTACTTC. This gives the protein CASSSGLVGEQYF.

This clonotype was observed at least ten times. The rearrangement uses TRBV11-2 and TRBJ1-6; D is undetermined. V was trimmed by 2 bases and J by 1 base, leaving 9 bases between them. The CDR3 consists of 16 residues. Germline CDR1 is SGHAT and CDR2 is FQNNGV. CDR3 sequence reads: CASSLLQTSYNSPLHF. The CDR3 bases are TGTGCCAGCAGCTTACTCCAGACATCCTATAATTCACCCCTCCACTTT.

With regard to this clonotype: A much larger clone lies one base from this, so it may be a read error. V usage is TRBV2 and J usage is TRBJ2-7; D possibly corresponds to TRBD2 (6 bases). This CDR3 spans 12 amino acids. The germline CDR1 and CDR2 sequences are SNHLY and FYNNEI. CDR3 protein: CASRGEVQWEHF. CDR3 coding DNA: TGTGCCAGCAGAGGGGAGGTCCAATGGGAGCACTTC.

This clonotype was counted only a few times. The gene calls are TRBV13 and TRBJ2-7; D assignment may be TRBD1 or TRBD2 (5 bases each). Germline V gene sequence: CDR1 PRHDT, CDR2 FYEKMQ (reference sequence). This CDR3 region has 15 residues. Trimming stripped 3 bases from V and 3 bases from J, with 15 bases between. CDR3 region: CASSFGGVRHYEQYF. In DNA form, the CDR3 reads TGTGCCAGCAGCTTTGGGGGAGTTCGGCACTACGAGCAGTACTTC.

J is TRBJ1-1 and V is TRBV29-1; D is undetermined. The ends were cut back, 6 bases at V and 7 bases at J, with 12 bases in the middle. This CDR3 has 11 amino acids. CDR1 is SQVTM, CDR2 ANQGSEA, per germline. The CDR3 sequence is CSVPGSDEAFF. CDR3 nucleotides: TGCAGCGTCCCAGGCTCAGATGAAGCTTTCTTT.

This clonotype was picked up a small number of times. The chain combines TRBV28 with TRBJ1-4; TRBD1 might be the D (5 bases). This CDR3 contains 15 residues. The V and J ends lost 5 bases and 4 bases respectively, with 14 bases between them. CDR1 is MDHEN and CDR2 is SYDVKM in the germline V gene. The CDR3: CASSQVPDSNEKLFF. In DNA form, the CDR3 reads TGTGCCAGCAGTCAAGTCCCTGACAGTAATGAAAAACTGTTTTTT.

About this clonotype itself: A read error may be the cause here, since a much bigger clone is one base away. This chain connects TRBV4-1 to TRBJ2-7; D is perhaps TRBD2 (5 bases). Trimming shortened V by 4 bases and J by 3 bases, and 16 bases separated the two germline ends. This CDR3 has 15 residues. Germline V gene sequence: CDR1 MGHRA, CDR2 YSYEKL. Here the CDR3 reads CASSPMVARFYEQYF. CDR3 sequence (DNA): TGCGCCAGCAGCCCAATGGTAGCGAGGTTCTACGAGCAGTACTTC.

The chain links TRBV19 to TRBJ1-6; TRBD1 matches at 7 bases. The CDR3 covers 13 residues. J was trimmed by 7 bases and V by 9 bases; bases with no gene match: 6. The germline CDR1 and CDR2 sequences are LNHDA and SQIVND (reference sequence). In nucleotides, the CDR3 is TGTGCCAGCCAGGACAGGAAGAATTCACCCCTCCACTTT. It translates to CASQDRKNSPLHF. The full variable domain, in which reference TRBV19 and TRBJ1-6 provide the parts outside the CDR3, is DGGITQSPKYLFRKEGQNVTLSCEQNLNHDAMYWYRQDPGQGLRLIYYSQIVNDFQKGDIAEGYSVSREKKESFPLTVTSAQKNPTAFYLCASQDRKNSPLHFGNGTRLTVT.